The rows below give T cell receptor beta chains drawn from one sample of a study of response to subunit inactivated influenza vaccine. Each CDR3 protein gets one entry after TCRdb re-called the RT-PCR reads with MiXCR. This table has 650,000 to 800,000 distinct CDR3 sequences, approximately 15% appearing once. The specimen comprised PBMCs from blood, sampled 14 to 15 days before vaccination. The origin of the receptors is a man aged 50 to 60 who received an inactivated influenza vaccine. CDR3s include the opening cysteine and the closing phenylalanine or tryptophan. D genes are given only for firm matches. Expanded clones get a size class; other rows say once, few or many, or leave the size out.

TRBJ1-1,TRBV5-1,.,.,TGCGCCAGCGGTGGGCAGGGCCCCCCAACCACTGAAGCTTTCTTT,CASGGQGPPTTEAFF
TRBJ2-7,TRBV7-2,.,few,TGTGCCAGCAGTGAGGGCCTGGGCTCCTACGAGCAGTACTTC,CASSEGLGSYEQYF
TRBJ2-2,TRBV10-3,.,few,TGTGCCATCAGTGAGACAGGGATGAACACCGGGGAGCTGTTTTTT,CAISETGMNTGELFF
TRBJ2-1,TRBV4-2,.,.,TGTGCCAGCAGCCAAGATGGCCCCCTTAGGTCAGGCAATGAGCAGTTCTTC,CASSQDGPLRSGNEQFF
TRBJ2-5,TRBV20-1,TRBD2,.,TGCAGCGCTAGAAAACTAGCGGGAGGAGCGATTCAAGAGACCCAGTACTTC,CSARKLAGGAIQETQYF
TRBJ2-2,TRBV20-1,TRBD2,few,TGCAGTGCTAGACCGCCTAGCGGAAACACCGGGGAGCTGTTTTTT,CSARPPSGNTGELFF
TRBJ2-7,TRBV7-9,.,.,TGTGCCAGCAGCTTAGCGCAGGGCGAGCAGTACTTC,CASSLAQGEQYF
TRBJ2-7,TRBV7-9,.,few,TGTGCCAGCAGCTTAACTCAACTAGGGACCTACGAGCAGTACTTC,CASSLTQLGTYEQYF
TRBJ2-4,TRBV29-1,.,few,TGCAGCGTTGCTCTGAGCAGGGGTGCCAAAAACATTCAGTACTTC,CSVALSRGAKNIQYF
TRBJ1-2,TRBV12-3/TRBV12-4,TRBD1,.,TGTGCCAGCAGTCAGGACAGGGACTACTATGGCTACACCTTC,CASSQDRDYYGYTF
TRBJ2-1,TRBV4-1,.,.,TGCGCCAGCAGCCCGTTTGGGGCAGGGTCGATTGAGCAGTTCTTC,CASSPFGAGSIEQFF
TRBJ2-1,TRBV4-3,TRBD2,few,TGCGCCAGCAGCCAAGTCGTAGCGGGGGGGCGAAACAATGAGCAGTTCTTC,CASSQVVAGGRNNEQFF
TRBJ2-1,TRBV20-1,TRBD2,.,TGCAGTGCATTCCAGAGCGGGGGGGCCAATGAGCAGTTCTTC,CSAFQSGGANEQFF
TRBJ2-5,TRBV30,TRBD1,few,TGTGCCTGGAGTGCAGGGACAGGGTCGCGTGAGACCCAGTACTTC,CAWSAGTGSRETQYF
TRBJ1-6,TRBV20-1,.,.,TGCAGTGCTAGGACCGACAGGTTAAACTCCTATAATTCACCCCTCCACTTT,CSARTDRLNSYNSPLHF
TRBJ2-1,TRBV5-6,TRBD2,many,TGTGCCAGCAGGCTAGCGGGGGTAAACAATGAGCAGTTCTTC,CASRLAGVNNEQFF
TRBJ2-7,TRBV4-3,.,few,TGCGCCAGCAGCGCGCAAACGGCAGACGAGCAGTACTTC,CASSAQTADEQYF
TRBJ1-1,TRBV18,.,few,TGTGCCAGCTCACCCCGGACGGTAGACACTGAAGCTTTCTTT,CASSPRTVDTEAFF
TRBJ2-1,TRBV18,.,few,TGTGCCAGCTCACCACCTATCGGGAGCGGTGGTTCCTACAATGAGCAGTTCTTC,CASSPPIGSGGSYNEQFF
TRBJ2-7,TRBV11-1,.,.,TGTGCCAGCAGCTTCGGGGGAGGTAAATCCTACGAGCAGTACTTC,CASSFGGGKSYEQYF
TRBJ2-7,TRBV5-6,.,few,TGTGCCAGCAGCTTCCAGGGAGGGGGTTCCTACGAGCAGTACTTC,CASSFQGGGSYEQYF
TRBJ2-2,TRBV6-5,.,few,TGTGCCAACAGTTACTCCCGGACGAACACCGGGGAGCTGTTTTTT,CANSYSRTNTGELFF
TRBJ2-1,TRBV5-1,TRBD2,.,TGCGCCAGCAGTTCACAACCGGGACTAGCAGGGTATGAGCAGTTCTTC,CASSSQPGLAGYEQFF
TRBJ1-4,TRBV7-2,TRBD1,few,TGTGCCAGCAGCTTACTGACAGGGGCAAATGAAAAACTGTTTTTT,CASSLLTGANEKLFF
TRBJ2-5,TRBV3-1,.,few,TGTGCCAGCAGCCAAGGTGGCAGGGGTGGAGGAGAGACCCAGTACTTC,CASSQGGRGGGETQYF
TRBJ2-1,TRBV5-1,TRBD2,.,TGCGCCAGCAGCTTGGGCCCTAGCGGGTACAATGAGCAGTTCTTC,CASSLGPSGYNEQFF
TRBJ2-1,TRBV5-1,.,many,TGCGCCAGCAGCTCCAGGGGTGGTGGGGGCAATGAGCAGTTCTTC,CASSSRGGGGNEQFF
TRBJ1-6,TRBV30,.,few,TGTGCCTGGAGGGACACTGGTTCACCCCTCCACTTT,CAWRDTGSPLHF
TRBJ2-7,TRBV6-1,.,many,TGTGCCAGCAGTGAGACAGGCCTATTAACCTACGAGCAGTACTTC,CASSETGLLTYEQYF
TRBJ2-7,TRBV20-1,TRBD2,few,TGCAGTGCTAGAGATACTATAGGACTAGTGGTGAACGAGCAGTACTTC,CSARDTIGLVVNEQYF
TRBJ1-1,TRBV5-1,.,few,TGCGCCAGCAGCTTGGCCGAGAGTTGGACTGAAGCTTTCTTT,CASSLAESWTEAFF
TRBJ2-7,TRBV12-3/TRBV12-4,TRBD1,many,TGTGCCAGCAGTTTATGGGGTTCTGGACAGGGCCTAATCGGGCAGTACTTC,CASSLWGSGQGLIGQYF
TRBJ1-1,TRBV2,TRBD1,few,TGTGCCAGCAGTGAACTGGACAGGGGCACTGAAGCTTTCTTT,CASSELDRGTEAFF
TRBJ2-5,TRBV7-2,.,.,TGTGCCAGCAGCTTAGGTCCAGCTCGGGAGACCCAGTACTTC,CASSLGPARETQYF
TRBJ2-4,TRBV12-3/TRBV12-4,.,few,TGTGCCAGCAGTTTAGCACCTGGGGTAAACATTCAGTACTTC,CASSLAPGVNIQYF
TRBJ2-7,TRBV4-2,TRBD2,.,TGTGCCAGCAGCCCCCGGGAGGGCCGGGGCTACGAGCAGTACTTC,CASSPREGRGYEQYF
TRBJ2-7,TRBV4-3,.,few,TGCGCCAGCAGCCAAAAAATTATGAGCTACGAGCAGTACTTC,CASSQKIMSYEQYF
TRBJ2-1,TRBV18,.,many,TGTGCCAGCTCACTCACGGAGGGCAATGAGCAGTTCTTC,CASSLTEGNEQFF
TRBJ2-7,TRBV28,.,many,TGTGCCAGCAGTTTCGGTCGACAGGGAGGCCACGAGCAGTACTTC,CASSFGRQGGHEQYF
TRBJ1-1,TRBV27,.,many,TGTGCCAGCAGTTTCCTCACTGGGAACACTGAAGCTTTCTTT,CASSFLTGNTEAFF
TRBJ2-1,TRBV6-2/TRBV6-3,.,.,TGTGCCAGCAGTCCTCTTTTGAAGGGGAATTTTAGCTCCTACAATGAGCAGTTCTTC,CASSPLLKGNFSSYNEQFF
TRBJ1-5,TRBV6-5,.,.,TGTGCCAGCAGTTACGAGGGGCCCAATCAGCCCCAGCATTTT,CASSYEGPNQPQHF
TRBJ2-3,TRBV28,TRBD2,.,TGTGCCAGCAGTTTCTTGCGGGGGGGCCTAGCAGGTACGCAGTATTTT,CASSFLRGGLAGTQYF
TRBJ1-1,TRBV6-2/TRBV6-3,TRBD1,.,TGTGCCAGCAGTCGAGCGGACAGGGTTATTTTCTTT,CASSRADRVIFF
TRBJ2-5,TRBV20-1,.,few,TGCAGTGTCAAGGACACCCGGGATGAGACCCAGTACTTC,CSVKDTRDETQYF
TRBJ2-4,TRBV7-2,TRBD1,.,TGTGCCAGCAGCTTAAGGACAGGGGGTGACATTCAGTACTTC,CASSLRTGGDIQYF